This T cell receptor beta chain is drawn from a study of CD8+ T cells in alopecia areata. Findings and limits, study-wide: An increase in clonality over normal scalp was evident in lesional scalp, especially alopecia totalis/universalis. Tofacitinib significantly lowered scalp clonality and expanded CD8+ clones among the top 100. Having just one nonresponder leaves the connection between baseline CD8+ expansion and response unresolved.

The sample's treatment: oral pan-JAK inhibitor, 5-10 mg twice daily. Patients with alopecia areata provided lesional scalp punch biopsies as well as peripheral blood. The CDR3 runs 15 residues. V shed 1 base and J shed 0 bases, with 6 bases lying between them. From germline, CDR1 is SGHTA and CDR2 FQGNSA. About this clone itself: Antigen unknown.

Extraction and reverse transcription of RNA yielded cDNA as the sequencing template. This table comes from immunoSEQ multiplex PCR, and its TCRdb copy is limited to in-frame clones, with some not included. The sample contains 100,000 to 120,000 clones, 45% to 65% of which appear only once. This TCR derives from a human donor with alopecia areata. This material consisted of CD4+ T cells sorted from blood, taken at week 24, from a patient treated with tofacitinib. This chain joins TRBV7-2 and TRBJ2-2, with D perhaps assigned TRBD1 or TRBD2 (5 bases each). Here the CDR3 DNA reads TGTGCCAGCAGCTTAGTGGGGGCGAACACCGGGGAGCTGTTTTTT. It translates to CASSLVGANTGELFF.